This entry features one T cell receptor beta chain sequence. Its target antigen remains unknown. One base away there is no much larger clone; base qualities are not given. The library was obtained by the immunoSEQ multiplex PCR assay. DNA from the CD4+ T cells that had been cultured and isolated underwent TCR beta CDR3 sequencing. In the original analysis: The analysis removed non-productive TCR sequences, trimmed reads to the CDR3 region, and retained only CDR3s that were 7 or more amino acids long. Antigen-specific clonotypes were identified using the MANAFEST web app by comparison of expansion in peptide wells against reference cultures. Positive clones required FDR<0.05 expansion versus reference and all other wells, odds ratio above 5, and frequency above 0.1% in two replicate wells. A clonotype was called cross-reactive if it was significantly expanded both in SARS-CoV-2 spike wells and in at least one common cold coronavirus spike condition. CDR3 similarity was assessed by Levenshtein distance using the stringdist R package, and unrooted trees were constructed with ape in R 3.6.1. The source is immuneACCESS, and TCRdb retained only in-frame sequences with V and J called. Part of the clones is not carried over; for the studies checked, unresolved V genes explain less than half of this, and the remainder is unexplained. The V and J calls and clone size were taken over from that table, and D and trimming were inferred from the DNA. For this sample there are 25,000 to 30,000 clones; around 80% appear just once. The ten top clones hold less than 6% of the sample.

The sample originates from a study of vaccination effects on CD4 cells after COVID-19 (dated by TCRdb to between 2021 and 2023). Notes on the research overall: Across the study, the median time from the second dose to post-vaccine sampling was 72 days (range 14 to 241). In both COVID-19 convalescent patients and infection-naive vaccine recipients, the study compared SARS-CoV-2 spike-specific CD4+ TCR repertoires from before mRNA vaccination with those from after it. A total of around eleven COVID-19 convalescent patients and a handful of SARS-CoV-2-naive healthy vaccine recipients were included in the full study. Cultures from other donors in the study were sequenced with the Oncomine TCR Beta short-read assay on an Illumina iSeq 100. Here is what the overall study found, with its caveats: The study was limited by a small number of convalescent patients, and early post-infection timepoints were lacking. At late post-vaccination timepoints, both infection-induced and vaccine-induced clones showed marked clonal contraction, consistent with waning T cell responses. Among healthy vaccine recipients, nearly all vaccine-induced clones were SARS-CoV-2 mono-reactive, and only 1 of 255 was cross-reactive with common cold coronaviruses.

The ViraFEST assay stimulated PBMC with viral peptide pools and then used TCR sequencing to identify antigen-specific CD4+ T cell clonotypes by expansion. After 10 to 11 days of culture, CD4+ T cells were isolated with the EasySep CD4+ T cell isolation kit. Two doses of either the BNT162b2 or the mRNA-1273 mRNA SARS-CoV-2 vaccine were administered to participants. Healthy vaccine recipients had no prior SARS-CoV-2 infection, confirmed by negative nucleocapsid antibodies before and after vaccination. Over 1.5 million PBMC per well were cultured with 8.5 to 10 ug/ml peptides in IMDM containing about 5% human AB serum, about 9 IU/ml IL-2 and gentamicin. Half of the culture medium was replaced with fresh IL-2-containing medium on days 3 and 7. Each peptide stimulation condition was cultured in triplicate wells unless otherwise noted. Using Ficoll-Paque Plus gradient centrifugation, PBMC were separated from whole blood and then either used fresh or cryopreserved at -140C. The overlapping peptide pools covered the spike proteins of SARS-CoV-2 and of the common cold coronaviruses HCoV-NL63, HCoV-OC43 and HCoV-229E. The QIAamp micro DNA kit was used to extract genomic DNA from the cultured CD4+ T cells.

The germline V gene supplies CDR1 SGHDN and CDR2 FVKESK. The CDR3 has 15 amino acids, counting the end cysteine and phenylalanine. Solely the CDR3 DNA is kept, with 45 bases framed from the first base. Deletion took 4 bases off V and 2 bases off J, with a span of 14 bases between the germline ends. Recombination connected TRBV14 to TRBJ1-1; there is no confident call for the D gene. The starting material was CD4+ T cells from PBMCs cultured with SARS-CoV-2 spike peptides, obtained after COVID-19 vaccination. In light of the paper, this sample's cell subset or site label describes: SARS-CoV-2 spike overlapping peptide pool stimulation. The receptor was derived from a human donor who received a COVID-19 vaccine. Some clones in this sample may be carry-over from other donors' samples. The sequenced DNA: TGTGCCAGCAGCCTACAAGGTGTGGTAAACACTGAAGCTTTCTTT. The translation is CASSLQGVVNTEAFF.